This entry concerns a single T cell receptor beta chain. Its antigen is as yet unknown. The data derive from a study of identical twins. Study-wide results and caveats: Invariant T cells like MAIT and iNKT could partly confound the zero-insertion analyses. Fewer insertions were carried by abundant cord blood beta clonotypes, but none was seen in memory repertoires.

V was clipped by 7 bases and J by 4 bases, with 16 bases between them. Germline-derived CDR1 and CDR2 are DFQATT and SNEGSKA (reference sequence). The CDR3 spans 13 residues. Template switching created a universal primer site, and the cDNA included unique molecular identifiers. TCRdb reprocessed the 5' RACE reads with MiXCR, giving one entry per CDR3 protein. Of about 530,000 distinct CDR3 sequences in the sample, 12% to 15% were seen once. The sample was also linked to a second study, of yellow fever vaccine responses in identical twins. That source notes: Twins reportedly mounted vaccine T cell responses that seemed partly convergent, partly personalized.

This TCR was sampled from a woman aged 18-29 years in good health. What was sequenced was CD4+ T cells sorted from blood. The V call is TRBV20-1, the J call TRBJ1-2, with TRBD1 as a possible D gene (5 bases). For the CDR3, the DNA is TGCAGTGTTCCTCCCGGGACTGGCTATGGCTACACCTTC. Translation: CSVPPGTGYGYTF.